The rows below give T cell receptor beta chains drawn from one sample of a study of beta chain features in type 1 diabetes. TCRdb's table, derived via immunoSEQ multiplex PCR, lists solely in-frame clones and lacks some. The sample has around 250,000 clones, roughly 13% seen once. Material: naive CD4+ T cells from blood. These receptors originate from a man between 25 and 39 years old with type 1 diabetes. The CDR3 runs from the conserved cysteine through the conserved F or W. A D gene is named only where the DNA matches it firmly. Clone size is stated in some rows and not others, as once, few, many or a class when expanded.

-	-	TRBJ2-3	TRBV5-1	CASSLEGRGPADTQYF	TGCGCCAGCAGCTTGGAAGGCAGGGGACCCGCAGATACGCAGTATTTT
TRBD2	-	TRBJ2-5	TRBV6-5	CASSYTESGRGETQYF	TGTGCCAGCAGTTACACAGAAAGCGGGAGGGGAGAGACCCAGTACTTC
TRBD2	-	TRBJ2-3	TRBV7-2	CASSLVLAGVEDTQYF	TGTGCCAGCAGCTTAGTTCTAGCGGGAGTTGAAGATACGCAGTATTTT
TRBD1	few	TRBJ1-4	TRBV29-1	CSVEDGQGRLFF	TGCAGCGTTGAAGACGGACAGGGGAGATTGTTTTTT
-	-	TRBJ2-1	TRBV21-1	CASSKSPRGGDSHLYNEQFF	TGTGCCAGCAGCAAATCACCCCGCGGAGGGGACAGCCACCTTTACAATGAGCAGTTCTTC
TRBD2	few	TRBJ2-7	TRBV11-2	CASSWTGAGGSYEQYF	TGTGCCAGCAGCTGGACGGGAGCGGGGGGGTCCTACGAGCAGTACTTC
TRBD2	-	TRBJ2-5	TRBV5-4	CASSLGLAGEETQYF	TGTGCCAGCAGCCTAGGACTAGCGGGAGAAGAGACCCAGTACTTC
-	-	TRBJ1-2	TRBV6-5	CASSYSQGRDYGYTF	TGTGCCAGCAGTTACTCCCAGGGGCGGGACTATGGCTACACCTTC
-	-	TRBJ2-5	TRBV6-1	CASSEQYWETQYF	TGTGCCAGCAGTGAGCAGTATTGGGAGACCCAGTACTTC
-	few	TRBJ2-4	TRBV29-1	CSVEGQAKNIQYF	TGCAGCGTTGAGGGGCAAGCCAAAAACATTCAGTACTTC
-	few	TRBJ2-3	TRBV7-9	CASSLALLPGSTDTQYF	TGTGCCAGCAGCTTAGCGCTCCTCCCGGGATCCACAGATACGCAGTATTTT
TRBD2	few	TRBJ2-3	TRBV6-5	CASSGTSAGTDTQYF	TGTGCCAGCAGTGGGACTAGCGCAGGCACAGATACGCAGTATTTT
-	few	TRBJ2-7	TRBV7-2	CASSLVAGQIDSYEQYF	TGTGCCAGCAGCTTAGTCGCGGGGCAGATAGACTCCTACGAGCAGTACTTC
-	-	TRBJ2-3	TRBV2	CASRKGQGGVDTQYF	TGTGCCAGCAGAAAAGGGCAGGGTGGTGTAGATACGCAGTATTTT
TRBD1	few	TRBJ1-4	TRBV29-1	CSVEGTGSGEKLFF	TGCAGCGTTGAGGGGACAGGGTCGGGTGAAAAACTGTTTTTT
TRBD2	-	TRBJ2-7	TRBV4-2	CASSLAGRASYEQYF	TGTGCCAGCAGCTTAGCGGGTCGGGCCTCCTACGAGCAGTACTTC
TRBD2	-	TRBJ2-1	TRBV5-4	CASSLEAGGSYNEQFF	TGTGCCAGCAGCTTGGAAGCGGGAGGATCCTACAATGAGCAGTTCTTC
TRBD1	few	TRBJ2-7	TRBV6-5	CASSGSGTGVVEQYF	TGTGCCAGCAGTGGATCCGGGACAGGGGTGGTCGAGCAGTACTTC
TRBD1	few	TRBJ2-1	TRBV29-1	CSVEGQGGNEQFF	TGCAGCGTTGAAGGACAGGGGGGGAATGAGCAGTTCTTC
-	-	TRBJ1-2	TRBV5-4	CASSFGQNYGYTF	TGTGCCAGCAGCTTTGGCCAGAACTATGGCTACACCTTC
-	-	TRBJ1-1	TRBV5-4	CASSWGGVMNTEAFF	TGTGCCAGCAGCTGGGGCGGGGTCATGAACACTGAAGCTTTCTTT